These 2 T cell receptor beta chains came from one sample sequenced in a study of T cell responses to AZD1222 COVID-19 vaccine. This table comes from immunoSEQ multiplex PCR, and its TCRdb copy is limited to in-frame clones, with some not included. The sample contains 100,000 or so clones, about 87% of which appear only once. Here the sequenced sample was peripheral blood, taken on day 0 of AZD1222 vaccination. These receptors originate from an adult in good health.

CDR3 DNA sequence: TGTGCCATCAGCACAGGGGGAAACACTGAAGCTTTCTTT. The encoded protein is CAISTGGNTEAFF. This chain joins TRBV10-3 and TRBJ1-1, with 8 bases identical to TRBD1. The CDR3 totals 13 residues. CDR1 ENHRY and CDR2 SYGVKD come from the germline V gene. J gave up 2 bases and V 6 bases, and 2 bases lay outside the gene matches.

V and J are TRBV18 and TRBJ1-5, with a weak D call TRBD1 (6 bases). V lost 1 base and J 10 bases, leaving 17 bases between the germline ends. The CDR3 has 15 amino acids. Per germline, CDR1 KGHSH and CDR2 LQKENI. The CDR3 coding sequence is TGTGCCAGCTCACCACAAACAGGCAGGGGAGGACCCCAGCATTTT. Residues: CASSPQTGRGGPQHF.